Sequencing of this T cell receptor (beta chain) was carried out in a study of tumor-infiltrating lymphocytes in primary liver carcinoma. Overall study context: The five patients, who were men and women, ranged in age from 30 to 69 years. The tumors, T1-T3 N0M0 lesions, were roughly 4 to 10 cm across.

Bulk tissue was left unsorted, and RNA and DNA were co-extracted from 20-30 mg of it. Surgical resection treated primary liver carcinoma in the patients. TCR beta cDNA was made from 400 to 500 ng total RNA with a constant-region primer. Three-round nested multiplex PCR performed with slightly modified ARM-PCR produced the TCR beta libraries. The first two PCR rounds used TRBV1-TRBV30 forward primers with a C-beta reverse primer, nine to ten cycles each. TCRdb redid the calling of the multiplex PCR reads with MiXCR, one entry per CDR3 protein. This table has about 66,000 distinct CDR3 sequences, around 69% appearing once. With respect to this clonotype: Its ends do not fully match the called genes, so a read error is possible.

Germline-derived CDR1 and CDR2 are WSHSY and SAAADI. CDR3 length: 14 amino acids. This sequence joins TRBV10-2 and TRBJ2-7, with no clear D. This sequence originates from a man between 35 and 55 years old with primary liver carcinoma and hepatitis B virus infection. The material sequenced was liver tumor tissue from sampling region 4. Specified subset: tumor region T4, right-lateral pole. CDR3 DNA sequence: TGCGCCAGCACTGATTTCAGGATGCGCTACGAGCAGTATTTC. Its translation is CASTDFRMRYEQYF.